The 8 T cell receptor beta chains listed next were all sequenced from one sample in a study of cytotoxic CD8 clonotypes in ibrutinib-treated CLL. Generated by immunoSEQ multiplex PCR, the TCRdb table keeps only in-frame clones and is missing some. Of about 68,000 clones detected, around 82% appear once; the ten largest clones hold 7.5% to 8%. Sequencing used PBMCs, obtained at disease progression, from a patient treated with ibrutinib. Receptors originate from a human donor with chronic lymphocytic leukemia.

The rearrangement uses TRBV18 and TRBJ1-5; D gene ambiguous. Germline-derived CDR1 and CDR2 are KGHSH and LQKENI. V shed 5 bases and J shed 7 bases, with 12 bases lying between them. CDR3 length: 13 amino acids. The CDR3 loop reads CASSVDLGQPQHF. In DNA form, the CDR3 reads TGTGCCAGCTCAGTGGATCTGGGCCAGCCCCAGCATTTT.

In DNA form, the CDR3 reads TGCGCCAGCAGCTTGGACACACAGGGGGACGAGCAGTACTTC. The encoded protein is CASSLDTQGDEQYF. V usage is TRBV5-1 and J usage is TRBJ2-7; TRBD1 matches 8 bases. From germline, CDR1 is SGHRS and CDR2 YFSETQ. This CDR3 has 14 residues. Trimming took 0 bases from V and 5 from J; bases not matched to a gene: 4.

The chain is built from TRBV14 and TRBJ2-7; possibly TRBD1 or TRBD2 for D (6 bases each). With 2 bases removed from V and 7 bases from J, the gap between germline ends came to 15 bases. The germline gives CDR1 SGHDN, CDR2 FVKESK. The CDR3 spans 14 residues. CDR3 region: CASSQIRGAGEQYF. CDR3 nucleotides: TGTGCCAGCAGCCAAATTAGGGGGGCTGGGGAGCAGTACTTC.

The J gene is TRBJ1-1, the V gene TRBV7-9; D not resolved. Germline values: CDR1 SEHNR, CDR2 FQNEAQ (reference sequence). The CDR3 spans 15 residues. Trimming took off 1 base at V and 2 bases at J, with 11 bases between the two ends. CDR3 sequence (DNA): TGTGCCAGCAGCTTAGACGGCAATCCTAACACTGAAGCTTTCTTT. This gives the protein CASSLDGNPNTEAFF.

J is TRBJ2-7 and V is TRBV28; 10 positions match TRBD1. This CDR3 is 15 amino acids long. V trimming: 2 bases; J trimming: 2 bases; junction bases outside the gene matches: 3. The germline V gene encodes CDR1 MDHEN and CDR2 SYDVKM. The CDR3 loop reads CASSLETGGPYEQYF. In nucleotides, the CDR3 is TGTGCCAGCAGTTTAGAGACAGGGGGCCCCTACGAGCAGTACTTC.

V and J are TRBV2 and TRBJ1-2, with no clear D. Per the germline V gene, CDR1 is SNHLY and CDR2 is FYNNEI. The V end was cut by 2 bases, the J end by 1 base, with 11 bases between. The CDR3 has 15 residues. The DNA for the CDR3 is TGTGCCAGCAGTGAACAGCTAGAAGTTAACTATGGCTACACCTTC. Translation gives CASSEQLEVNYGYTF.

J is TRBJ1-6 and V is TRBV11-2; D perhaps matches TRBD1 (5 bases). The CDR3 consists of 16 residues. The ends were cut back, 6 bases at V and 6 bases at J, with 18 bases in the middle. Germline V gives CDR1 SGHAT, CDR2 FQNNGV. The CDR3 reads CASSRLGGQTNSPLHF. CDR3 coding DNA: TGTGCCAGCAGTCGACTGGGGGGTCAAACTAATTCACCCCTCCACTTT.

The sample holds a few counts of this clone. This sequence joins TRBV6-1 and TRBJ1-1; 8 nucleotides agree with TRBD1. J gave up 0 bases and V 5 bases, and 2 bases lay outside the gene matches. Germline CDR1 MNHNS, CDR2 SASEGT. The CDR3 has 14 residues. CDR3 residues: CASSRTGMNTEAFF. The DNA for the CDR3 is TGTGCCAGCAGTAGGACAGGGATGAACACTGAAGCTTTCTTT.